This TCR beta chain was captured in a study of Graves' ophthalmopathy and Graves' hyperthyroidism (dated by TCRdb to about 2018). A note on the overall study: Stable hyperthyroidism was defined as no progression to ophthalmopathy within 18 months of follow-up. The study used TCR beta repertoire signatures to distinguish Graves' ophthalmopathy from Graves' hyperthyroidism and to predict progression to ophthalmopathy. In roughly six hyperthyroidism patients, the T-cell repertoire of thyroid tissue was compared with the T-cell repertoire of blood. In total, 135 blood samples were TCR-sequenced: around 42 ophthalmopathy, approximately 75 hyperthyroidism and some 17 hyperthyroidism-to-ophthalmopathy patients. To explore V-J signatures that separate ophthalmopathy from hyperthyroidism, a discovery set of 95 to 100 patients was enrolled, consisting of under 50 with ophthalmopathy and 55 to 65 with stable hyperthyroidism. Once sampling was done, hyperthyroidism patients were given methimazole at a starting dose of 30 mg daily, while ophthalmopathy patients were given high-dose intravenous methylprednisolone. For independent validation, a separate cohort was made up of 18 hyperthyroidism patients plus 17 patients who later progressed from hyperthyroidism to ophthalmopathy. General conclusions and limits of the study: No statistical method was used to predetermine the sample size, and group allocation was not hidden from the investigators. In validation, the model predicted ophthalmopathy progression with less than 71% sensitivity and 72.22% specificity; some 13 predicted patients were CT-confirmed with GO in a median of about 7.1 months. Most expanded thyroid clonotypes with frequency above 0.001 were also detected in blood, suggesting blood repertoires may reflect the thyroid immune response. The 13-signature model separated ophthalmopathy from stable hyperthyroidism with roughly 89% sensitivity and about 81% specificity in cross-validation, and 80%/75% in the test set.

Patients with hyperthyroidism were aged 18 to 65 years, had been newly diagnosed, and had a disease duration of less than 2 months. Patients were excluded if they had other autoimmune diseases, uncontrolled infections, pregnancy or lactation. Diagnosis was based on clinical symptoms, serum thyroxine, TRAb, thyroid ultrasound and orbital computed tomography. Total RNA was extracted with Trizol reagent and quality-checked on an Agilent 2100 Bioanalyzer. V is pared back by 9 bases and J by 1 base, with 12 bases lying between the germline termini. In the germline V gene (reference sequence), CDR1 corresponds to LNHDA and CDR2 to SQIVND. The CDR3 sequence holds 13 residues, the cysteine and phenylalanine included. Only CDR3 DNA is held: 39 bases, read in frame from base 1. For repertoire sequencing, TCR beta CDR3 regions were amplified from RNA transcripts. HTBI primers and the Qiagen OneStep RT-PCR kit were used in a first-round RT-PCR, which was followed by a second-round multiplex PCR, size selection and purification. The libraries underwent paired-end sequencing with 100 bp reads on an Illumina HiSeq2000. Concerning the study's data processing: SOAPnuke was used for read processing, and reads with adapters, uncalled bases, a mean Phred below 15, or no exact constant-primer or identifier match were discarded. COPE v1.2.5 was used to merge the high-quality paired reads. Clonotypes were defined as unique nucleotide sequences and were aligned to IMGT TRB V, D and J references using MiTCR v1.1. Analysis was restricted to V-J combinations with a frequency above 0.0001, which covered just over 98% of repertoires. For each V-J combination, a TCR clonal expansion and chaos score was defined as F50 clonal expansion divided by the chaos observed in the TCRdist matrix. Welch's t-statistics and random forest were used to reduce features to about a dozen V-J combinations, which were fed into a naive Bayes classifier. The similarity between thyroid and blood repertoires was quantified using the Morisita-Horn index. TCRdb applied fastp at Q25 and MiXCR to the public reads, then kept only in-frame beta chains. Each CDR3 protein gets just one entry, which takes the most common genes and DNA from the rows behind it. In this record, the V and J calls reflect TCRdb's handling and not the investigators' own analysis. Recorded for this sample are 500,000 to 600,000 distinct CDR3 sequences; under 45% of them occurred a single time. The top ten clones comprise less than 4.5% of the sample.

This clonotype was seen repeatedly, ten times or more. This clone's antigen is unknown. Within one base of it there is no much larger clone, and no base qualities were kept. The source material was peripheral blood or thyroid tissue (not recorded which). This receptor was taken from an adult man with Graves' hyperthyroidism. Recombination connected TRBV19 to TRBJ2-5, with the D gene tentatively TRBD1 or TRBD2, based on 7 matching bases in each. The bases are TGTGCCAGCAAGCGGGACAGCCAAGAGACCCAGTACTTC. It encodes CASKRDSQETQYF.